This T cell receptor beta chain derives from a study of cytomegalovirus exposure and HLA in healthy donors. Whole-study results and caveats: Cytomegalovirus association was assigned to 170 or so TCR beta chains. It was reported that the classifier diagnosed cytomegalovirus status with high specificity and sensitivity in both the original and validation cohorts.

With regard to this clone: What it binds is not known.

The CDR3 runs to 15 residues. V lost 0 bases, J lost 2 bases, and 10 bases lay in between. From germline, CDR1 is LGHNA and CDR2 YSLEER. 60 Vbeta and 13 Jbeta primers were used in PCR. Clones were sequenced by immunoSEQ multiplex PCR, and TCRdb holds only the in-frame ones, with some missing. The listing records tens of thousands of clones. This receptor was obtained from a woman aged 40 to 50 in good health and CMV-seronegative. Sequenced: PBMCs. The V and J genes are TRBV4-3 and TRBJ2-5; a possible D gene is TRBD1 (6 bases). CDR3 sequence (DNA): TGCGCCAGCAGCCAAGATCCTGGACAGCAAGAGACCCAGTACTTC. Residues: CASSQDPGQQETQYF.